This section outlines one T cell receptor (beta chain) sequence together with its context. The specificity of this receptor is unknown. Within one base of it there is no much larger clone, and no base qualities were kept. This entry is derived from a study of early T cells in non-severe SARS-CoV-2 infection (dated by TCRdb to the early 2020s). About the study as a whole: Bulk RNA from unsorted whole blood was used for TCR sequencing, so alpha and beta chains could not be paired.

Set within a cohort of healthcare workers in London, UK, this nested case-control study involved weekly PCR testing of nasopharyngeal swabs along with blood sampling. Healthcare workers were enrolled in the week of the UK lockdown, from 23 to 31 March 2020, and were followed every week for up to roughly 15 weeks. Broad study findings and their caveats: Matching against VDJdb was skewed toward anti-spike CD8 responses, likely underestimated virus-specific expansions, and missed private and CD4 specificities.

The protocol used for the library was 5' RACE. The sequencing machine was a NextSeq 500. The TCR library protocol attached unique molecular identifiers to individual cDNA molecules to correct for sequencing error and PCR bias. TCR alpha and beta chains were both sequenced, and the abundances of alpha and beta sequences in each sample were closely correlated with each other. Per the authors' processing: Decombinator V4 was used to annotate the V gene, J gene and CDR3 of the TCR sequences. TCRs were defined as expanded if a significant change between any two time points was detected under a Poisson model with p below 0.0001. TCR abundances were normalised to the total number of TCRs sequenced in each sample and reported as counts per million. MAIT TCRs were defined by TRAV1-2 paired with TRAJ12, TRAJ20 or TRAJ33, and iNKT TCRs by TRAV10 paired with TRAJ18. A search of VDJdb, accessed on 1 November 2021, was run for TCRs annotated to CMV, EBV and SARS-CoV-2, with TCRs annotated for multiple antigens excluded. TCRdb redid the processing of the public reads, applying fastp at Q25 and MiXCR, and retained in-frame beta chains. Rows are combined by CDR3 protein, so each entry shows the most common genes and DNA. The authors' filters were not applied to this entry. This sample gives around 50,000 distinct CDR3 sequences in total; over 9.5% of them show up just once. Approximately 8.5% of the sample goes to the ten largest clones.

Trimmed from V: 6 bases; trimmed from J: 5 bases; junction bases lacking a gene match: 3. CDR1 is given as MDHEN and CDR2 as SYDVKM, both from the germline V gene. The CDR3, cysteine through phenylalanine, is 12 amino acids long. Only the CDR3 portion is preserved as DNA: 36 bases, with reading frame beginning at the first base. Input material: whole blood. The chain joins TRBV28 to TRBJ2-7, with 8 bases aligning to TRBD1. The receptor was isolated from an adult who was a healthcare worker with PCR-confirmed SARS-CoV-2 infection or an uninfected control (not recorded which). CDR3 reads: CASRGQGHEQYF. At the DNA level, the sequence is TGTGCCAGCAGAGGACAGGGTCACGAGCAGTACTTC.